The 20 T cell receptor beta chains below were found in one sample sequenced in a study of blood T cell repertoires in COVID-19. Sequencing used immunoSEQ multiplex PCR; TCRdb keeps in-frame clones, though not all of them. The sample yields around 16,000 clones, approximately 86% seen once. Sequencing input: peripheral blood. These receptors came from a man between 60 and 75 years old with acute or convalescent COVID-19.

The chain combines TRBV7-9 with TRBJ2-1, with 9 bases matching TRBD2. Germline CDR1 and CDR2: SEHNR and FQNEAQ (reference sequence). CDR3 length equals 15 residues. V was pared by 6 bases and J by 5 bases, with 8 bases of the junction left unmatched. Here the CDR3 DNA reads TGTGCCAGCAGGGGCCGAGCGGGGGGCCACAATGAGCAGTTCTTC. It is translated as CASRGRAGGHNEQFF.

The genes are TRBV4-1 and TRBJ1-4; tentatively, D is TRBD1 (6 bases). Germline V CDR1 and CDR2: MGHRA, YSYEKL. V was pared by 0 bases and J by 2 bases, with 7 bases between. The CDR3 contains 15 residues. CDR3 sequence reads: CASSQEGATNEKLFF. The CDR3 coding sequence is TGCGCCAGCAGCCAAGAGGGGGCCACTAATGAAAAACTGTTTTTT.

The CDR3 region is CASSLVGQADTQYF. CDR3 bases: TGTGCCAGCAGTTTAGTGGGCCAGGCGGATACGCAGTATTTT. The gene calls are TRBV27 and TRBJ2-3; D is ambiguous. CDR1 and CDR2 (germline): MNHEY, SMNVEV (reference sequence). V lost 2 bases and J 6 bases, leaving 12 bases between the germline ends. The CDR3 consists of 14 residues.

This clone is medium-sized within its sample. CDR3 protein: CASSDSEVSQPQHF. DNA of the CDR3: TGTGCCAGCAGTGATTCAGAGGTCTCTCAGCCCCAGCATTTT. V gene TRBV6-1 combines with J gene TRBJ1-5; no firm D call. Germline CDR1 reads MNHNS; CDR2 reads SASEGT. This CDR3 contains 14 residues. Trimming stripped 3 bases from V and 6 bases from J, with 12 bases between.

V and J are TRBV7-9 and TRBJ1-1; maybe TRBD1 (6 bases). CDR3 length equals 13 residues. V was trimmed by 2 bases and J by 7 bases, leaving 11 bases between them. Germline assignment: CDR1 SEHNR and CDR2 FQNEAQ (reference sequence). The CDR3 DNA is TGTGCCAGCAGCTTACTGGGGACATATGAAGCTTTCTTT. This encodes CASSLLGTYEAFF.

This clone was seen a single time. The gene calls are TRBV3-1 (or the pseudogene TRBV3-2) and TRBJ1-4, with 11 bases lining up with TRBD1. CDR1 is LGHDT and CDR2 is YNNKEL in the germline V gene (reference sequence). J lost 9 bases, V lost 4 bases, and 10 bases had no gene match. CDR3 size: 16 residues. The CDR3 DNA reads as TGTGCCAGCAGCCTCGGCACAGGGACAGGGGGTCAAAAACTGTTTTTT. It encodes CASSLGTGTGGQKLFF.

The V call is TRBV4-2, the J call TRBJ1-4; 9 bases are a match to TRBD1. The CDR3 totals 15 residues. With V trimmed by 3 bases and J by 7 bases, 6 bases remained unmatched. Germline-derived CDR1 and CDR2 are LGHNA and YNFKEQ. The CDR3 bases are TGTGCCAGCAGCCAGGACAGGGGTGGTGCTGAAAAACTGTTTTTT. It codes for CASSQDRGGAEKLFF.

V gene TRBV19 combines with J gene TRBJ1-2, with 7 bases fitting TRBD1. The CDR3 extends over 16 amino acids. Germline CDR1 is LNHDA and CDR2 is SQIVND (reference sequence). Trimming cost V 6 bases and J 2 bases; bases outside gene matches: 12. CDR3 sequence (DNA): TGTGCCAGTAGCACGCTATGGACAGGAAAGAACTATGGCTACACCTTC. It encodes CASSTLWTGKNYGYTF.

With respect to this clone: The junction does not match germline at one end; this may be a read error. The rearrangement uses TRBV5-4 and TRBJ1-6, with TRBD1 as a possible D gene (6 bases). The V gene's germline CDR1 is SGHNT and CDR2 YYREEE (reference sequence). This CDR3 is 16 amino acids long. CDR3 amino acids: CVSSSGTRAYNSPLHF. CDR3 nucleotide sequence: TGTGTCAGCAGCTCCGGGACAAGGGCATATAATTCACCCCTCCACTTT.

V usage is TRBV2 and J usage is TRBJ1-2; 8 nucleotides align to TRBD1. The V gene end was trimmed by 5 bases and the J gene end by 5 bases; junction bases not matched to a gene: 7. The CDR3 consists of 14 residues. The germline gives CDR1 SNHLY, CDR2 FYNNEI. The DNA of the CDR3 is TGTGCCAGCAGTACCGGACAGGGAGTGTATGGCTACACCTTC. Translating it yields CASSTGQGVYGYTF. The entire variable domain, with the rest obtained from reference TRBV2 and TRBJ1-2, is as follows: EPEVTQTPSHQVTQMGQEVILRCVPISNHLYFYWYRQILGQKVEFLVSFYNNEISEKSEIFDDQFSVERPDGSNFTLKIRSTKLEDSAMYFCASSTGQGVYGYTFGSGTRLTVV.

The chain employs TRBV28 and TRBJ1-1, with D perhaps TRBD1 (5 bases). There are 16 residues in the CDR3. Germline V gene sequence: CDR1 MDHEN, CDR2 SYDVKM. The germline V and J ends were trimmed by 2 bases and 3 bases, with 16 bases remaining between them. CDR3 protein: CASSLPGEGSHTEAFF. The DNA of the CDR3 is TGTGCCAGCAGTTTACCTGGGGAGGGGTCGCACACTGAAGCTTTCTTT.

This chain links TRBV6-5 with TRBJ2-1; possible D gene TRBD2, 5 bases. Deletions cut 4 bases from V and 9 bases from J, with 19 bases between. CDR3 size: 15 residues. Germline V lookup: CDR1 MNHEY, CDR2 SVGAGI. The CDR3 is CASSSGSRAPSEQFF. The CDR3 DNA reads as TGTGCCAGCAGTTCCGGGTCGAGGGCCCCGTCTGAGCAGTTCTTC.

The chain is built from TRBV19 and TRBJ2-2; 7 bases match TRBD1. The ends lost 6 bases at V and 6 bases at J; junction bases unmatched: 7. The CDR3 has 14 residues. CDR1 LNHDA and CDR2 SQIVND come from the germline V gene (reference sequence). The CDR3 protein is CASSTGVQAGELFF. CDR3 nucleotides: TGTGCCAGTAGCACAGGGGTACAAGCCGGGGAGCTGTTTTTT.

The CDR3 DNA follows: TGTGCCAGCAGTTACGGAGGACAGGGGAGGGCCGAGCAGTACTTC. Translating gives CASSYGGQGRAEQYF. This chain uses TRBV6-6 with TRBJ2-7; 9 nucleotides match TRBD1. V gave up 2 bases and J gave up 6 bases; unmatched junction bases: 8. The CDR3 totals 15 residues. Germline CDR1 and CDR2: MNHNY and SVGAGI (reference sequence).

The chain employs TRBV14 and TRBJ2-7, with TRBD2 identical over 8 bases. CDR3 size: 13 residues. Trimming removed 4 bases from V and 3 bases from J; junction bases left unmatched: 2. In germline, CDR1 is SGHDN, CDR2 FVKESK. Here the CDR3 reads CASSRSGNYEQYF. In DNA, the CDR3 is TGTGCCAGCAGCCGTAGCGGGAACTACGAGCAGTACTTC.

This sequence joins TRBV28 and TRBJ2-1, with D unresolved. Trimming removed 3 bases from V and 7 bases from J, with 7 bases in between. The CDR3 length is 12 residues. Germline V gives CDR1 MDHEN, CDR2 SYDVKM. The CDR3: CASSFPRNEQFF. The CDR3 region has the DNA TGTGCCAGCAGTTTCCCGAGAAATGAGCAGTTCTTC.

CDR3 region: CASSLMSGLNQPQHF. The CDR3 DNA sequence: TGTGCCAGCAGCTTAATGTCAGGGCTCAATCAGCCCCAGCATTTT. The chain combines TRBV7-6 with TRBJ1-5; weak D call: TRBD1 (5 bases). This CDR3 is 15 amino acids long. CDR1 is SGHVS and CDR2 is FNYEAQ in the germline V gene. Trimming removed 2 bases at V and 3 bases at J, with 11 bases between.

This rearrangement joins TRBV28 to TRBJ1-2, with TRBD1 matching over 12 bases. The CDR3 has 15 amino acids. From germline, CDR1 is MDHEN and CDR2 SYDVKM. The trim removed 2 bases at V and 8 bases at J, leaving 6 bases unmatched. The CDR3, as DNA: TGTGCCAGCAGTTTAGGGGGACAGGGGGCGCGAGGCTACACCTTC. Its translation: CASSLGGQGARGYTF.

The chain is built from TRBV2 and TRBJ1-5; D is possibly TRBD1 (6 bases). The CDR3 has 15 amino acids. The germline gives CDR1 SNHLY, CDR2 FYNNEI. The V and J ends lost 6 bases and 0 bases respectively, with 12 bases between them. This CDR3 is CASRRNRDSNQPQHF. CDR3 DNA sequence: TGTGCCAGCAGGAGGAACAGGGATAGCAATCAGCCCCAGCATTTT.

V gene TRBV20-1 combines with J gene TRBJ2-3; no clear D gene. CDR3 length: 11 residues. Germline values: CDR1 DFQATT, CDR2 SNEGSKA (reference sequence). The V end lost 7 bases, the J end lost 6 bases, and 11 bases lay between the germline ends. The DNA of the CDR3 is TGCAGTGTCAGTACTATGGATACGCAGTATTTT. Protein product: CSVSTMDTQYF.